A single sample gave rise to the 18 T cell receptor beta chains below, sequenced in a study of blood T cell repertoires in COVID-19 (dated by TCRdb to 2020 to 2022). The library was obtained by the immunoSEQ multiplex PCR assay. The table comes from immuneACCESS by way of TCRdb, which keeps in-frame sequences with V and J called. Part of the clones is missing from these tables; in studies checked, under half for an unresolved V gene and the rest for unknown reasons. The sample yields 250,000 or so clones; about four fifths were counted once. The ten biggest clones cover 3.5% to 4% of the sample. The material sequenced was PBMCs or T cells enriched from blood (not recorded which). All receptors come from a middle-aged woman who had been exposed to COVID-19.

The chain combines TRBV28 with TRBJ1-5; 10 nucleotides agree with TRBD1. The CDR3 length is 16 residues. Germline lookup yields CDR1 MDHEN and CDR2 SYDVKM. The V and J ends lost 4 bases and 2 bases, in that order; junction bases with no gene match: 5. Here the CDR3 DNA reads TGTGCCAGCAGTTCGACAGGGGGCAAGGGCAATCAGCCCCAGCATTTT. Its protein is CASSSTGGKGNQPQHF. The whole variable domain, filled in from reference TRBV28 and TRBJ1-5, reads DVKVTQSSRYLVKRTGEKVFLECVQDMDHENMFWYRQDPGLGLRLIYFSYDVKMKEKGDIPEGYSVSREKKERFSLILESASTNQTSMYLCASSSTGGKGNQPQHFGDGTRLSIL.

This CDR3 reads CASSPLAGGADTQYF. The CDR3 bases are TGTGCCAGCAGCCCACTAGCGGGGGGAGCGGATACGCAGTATTTT. The chain links TRBV6-2 or TRBV6-3 to TRBJ2-3; 12 bases agree with TRBD2. The V gene's germline CDR1 is MNHEY and CDR2 SVGEGT. Trimming at V came to 6 bases and at J to 6 bases, leaving 7 bases not matched to a gene. CDR3 length equals 15 residues.

The CDR3 DNA sequence: TGTGCCAGCAGCTCACGGGGAGTAGATACGCAGTATTTT. This translates into CASSSRGVDTQYF. The gene calls are TRBV7-6 and TRBJ2-3, with D possibly being TRBD2 (5 bases). The ends were cut back, 4 bases at V and 5 bases at J, with 10 bases in the middle. This CDR3 has 13 amino acids. Germline CDR1 SGHVS, CDR2 FNYEAQ.

This clone was seen only once. The rearrangement uses TRBV6-5 and TRBJ1-5, with D perhaps TRBD1 (5 bases). Germline assignment: CDR1 MNHEY and CDR2 SVGAGI. V was pared by 7 bases and J by 3 bases, with 13 bases between. CDR3 size: 14 residues. The CDR3 loop is CASINSGYNQPQHF. The CDR3 DNA follows: TGTGCCAGCATAAACTCAGGGTACAATCAGCCCCAGCATTTT.

This chain connects TRBV10-3 to TRBJ1-4, with 7 bases identical to TRBD1. Germline V gene sequence: CDR1 ENHRY, CDR2 SYGVKD. V shed 6 bases, J shed 8 bases, and the junction held 6 bases outside the gene matches. This CDR3 is 13 amino acids long. The CDR3 DNA sequence: TGTGCCATCAGCTACGACAGGGAAGAAAAACTGTTTTTT. This gives the protein CAISYDREEKLFF.

This sequence joins TRBV24-1 and TRBJ2-1, with 9 bases that match TRBD2. With 6 bases clipped from V and 8 bases from J, the junction kept 16 bases outside the gene matches. The CDR3 is 17 residues long. Per the germline V gene, CDR1 is KGHDR and CDR2 is SFDVKD. As DNA, the CDR3 is TGTGCCACCAGTAACCCGGTTGGCGGGGGGGCCGGGGATGAGCAGTTCTTC. Protein product: CATSNPVGGGAGDEQFF.

The chain joins TRBV18 to TRBJ2-5, with 7 bases that match TRBD2. CDR3 length: 14 residues. Trimming removed 3 bases from V and 5 bases from J; junction bases left unmatched: 6. CDR1 KGHSH and CDR2 LQKENI come from the germline V gene. CDR3 region: CASSPAGVMETQYF. For the CDR3, the DNA is TGTGCCAGCTCACCGGCGGGGGTAATGGAGACCCAGTACTTC.

The chain combines TRBV13 with TRBJ1-1; possibly TRBD1 for D (5 bases). The CDR3 runs to 13 residues. The germline V gene has CDR1 PRHDT and CDR2 FYEKMQ (reference sequence). Trimming took 2 bases from V and 1 from J, leaving 5 bases between them. The DNA for the CDR3 is TGTGCCAGCAGCTTACAGGGGAACACTGAAGCTTTCTTT. Amino acids: CASSLQGNTEAFF.

The genes are TRBV28 and TRBJ1-2, with 9 bases matching TRBD1. CDR1 MDHEN and CDR2 SYDVKM come from the germline V gene. After removal of 1 base from V and 2 bases from J, the junction contained 5 bases not matched to a gene. The CDR3 sequence is 16 residues long. Here the CDR3 reads CASSLSGGQGNYGYTF. CDR3 DNA sequence: TGTGCCAGCAGTTTATCAGGAGGACAGGGGAACTATGGCTACACCTTC.

In DNA, the CDR3 is TGTGCCAGCAGCCGGAGGGACTCTGGAAACACCATATATTTT. Protein sequence: CASSRRDSGNTIYF. The chain joins TRBV7-2 to TRBJ1-3; D gene unclear. V was clipped by 5 bases and J by 0 bases, with 8 bases between them. The germline V gene has CDR1 SGHTA and CDR2 FQGNSA. The CDR3 runs to 14 residues.

J is TRBJ1-6 and V is TRBV7-6; the match to TRBD1 covers 9 bases. The length of the CDR3 is 14 residues. The germline CDR1 and CDR2 sequences are SGHVS and FNYEAQ. Trimming removed 5 bases from V and 10 bases from J; junction bases left unmatched: 6. For the CDR3, the DNA is TGTGCCAGCAGCGAACAGGGGGCAGGGTCACCCCTCCACTTT. Protein sequence: CASSEQGAGSPLHF. Full variable domain (remainder filled in from reference TRBV7-6 and TRBJ1-6): GAGVSQSPRYKVTKRGQDVALRCDPISGHVSLYWYRQALGQGPEFLTYFNYEAQQDKSGLPNDRFSAERPEGSISTLTIQRTEQRDSAMYRCASSEQGAGSPLHFGNGTRLTVT.

This clone appeared once. This chain joins TRBV7-9 and TRBJ2-3; the D is unclear. CDR1 is SEHNR, CDR2 FQNEAQ, per germline (reference sequence). The CDR3 loop spans 15 amino acids. Between the trimmed V and J ends, which lost 4 bases and 0 bases, there was a span of 11 bases. The CDR3 DNA sequence: TGTGCCAGCAGCTCCCGACTCGAAAGCACAGATACGCAGTATTTT. Its translation: CASSSRLESTDTQYF.

The chain employs TRBV19 and TRBJ2-1; 7 bases align to TRBD1. Germline V gives CDR1 LNHDA, CDR2 SQIVND (reference sequence). The CDR3 is 15 residues long. V trimming: 3 bases; J trimming: 5 bases; junction bases outside the gene matches: 7. The CDR3 nucleotides are TGTGCCAGTAGTATGTTGGGACAGCCCGACAATGAGCAGTTCTTC. This sequence encodes CASSMLGQPDNEQFF.

The rearrangement uses TRBV4-2 and TRBJ1-1; D call uncertain. The germline CDR1 and CDR2 sequences are LGHNA and YNFKEQ. CDR3 size: 13 residues. V was trimmed by 5 bases and J by 5 bases, leaving 12 bases between them. The DNA of the CDR3 is TGTGCCAGCAGCTACCCGGGTGAGACTGAAGCTTTCTTT. Its translation: CASSYPGETEAFF.

The rearrangement uses TRBV5-5 and TRBJ1-2, with D possibly matching TRBD1 (6 bases). Trimming took 0 bases from V and 6 from J, leaving 15 bases between them. Per the germline V gene, CDR1 is SGHKS and CDR2 is YYEKEE (reference sequence). The CDR3 totals 15 residues. CDR3: CASSLDLGARHGYTF. CDR3 DNA: TGTGCCAGCAGCTTGGATCTGGGGGCGCGTCATGGCTACACCTTC.

This clone was observed a few times. The chain couples TRBV6-2 or TRBV6-3 to TRBJ1-3, with a possible D match to TRBD1 (5 bases). Trimming left V 2 bases short and J 4 bases short, with 9 bases between. Germline CDR1 and CDR2: MNHEY and SVGEGT. The CDR3 sequence is 14 residues long. CDR3 sequence reads: CASSYGGDGNTIYF. In DNA form, the CDR3 reads TGTGCCAGCAGTTACGGAGGGGACGGAAACACCATATATTTT.

The chain couples TRBV11-2 to TRBJ2-3, with 7 nucleotides matching TRBD2. There are 16 residues in the CDR3. V was clipped by 1 base and J by 2 bases; unmatched bases: 6. Germline CDR1 is SGHAT and CDR2 is FQNNGV. Here the CDR3 reads CASSLGGGVPTDTQYF. For the CDR3, the DNA is TGTGCCAGCAGCTTAGGCGGGGGTGTCCCCACAGATACGCAGTATTTT.

The V gene is TRBV4-2, the J gene TRBJ1-2; 12 positions agree with TRBD1. The ends lost 3 bases at V and 4 bases at J; junction bases unmatched: 15. The CDR3 is 19 residues long. Germline values: CDR1 LGHNA, CDR2 YNFKEQ. The CDR3 spells CASSQITGTGGGRGYGYTF. CDR3 bases: TGTGCCAGCAGCCAGATCACCGGGACAGGGGGCGGCCGTGGCTATGGCTACACCTTC.